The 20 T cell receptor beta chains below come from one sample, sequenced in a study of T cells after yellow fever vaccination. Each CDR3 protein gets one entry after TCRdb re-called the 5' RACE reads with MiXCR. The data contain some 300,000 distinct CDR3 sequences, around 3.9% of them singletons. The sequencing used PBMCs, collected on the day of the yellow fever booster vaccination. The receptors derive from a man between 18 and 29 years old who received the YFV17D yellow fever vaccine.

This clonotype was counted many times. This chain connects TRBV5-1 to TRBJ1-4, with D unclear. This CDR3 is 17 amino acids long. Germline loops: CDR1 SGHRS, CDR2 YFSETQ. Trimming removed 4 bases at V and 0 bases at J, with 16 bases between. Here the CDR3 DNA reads TGCGCCAGCAGCCTTCGGGGAACCCTCGCAACTAATGAAAAACTGTTTTTT. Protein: CASSLRGTLATNEKLFF.

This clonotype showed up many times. Written as DNA, the CDR3 is TGTGCCTCTTCCTCCCGGGACAGGGGCGGCGGGGAGCTGTTTTTT. Protein sequence: CASSSRDRGGGELFF. The gene calls are TRBV10-3 and TRBJ2-2; 10 bases match TRBD1. Per the germline V gene, CDR1 is ENHRY and CDR2 is SYGVKD. The CDR3 runs to 15 residues. The V segment lost 11 bases and the J segment 7 bases; nucleotides outside the gene matches: 13.

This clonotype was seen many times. CDR3 coding DNA: TGTGCCAGCAGCCAACACTCACTAGCGGACAATGAGCAGTTCTTC. Protein: CASSQHSLADNEQFF. The rearrangement joins TRBV12-3 or TRBV12-4 to TRBJ2-1; 8 nucleotides line up with TRBD2. After removal of 6 bases from V and 5 bases from J, the junction contained 9 bases not matched to a gene. This CDR3 is built from 15 residues.

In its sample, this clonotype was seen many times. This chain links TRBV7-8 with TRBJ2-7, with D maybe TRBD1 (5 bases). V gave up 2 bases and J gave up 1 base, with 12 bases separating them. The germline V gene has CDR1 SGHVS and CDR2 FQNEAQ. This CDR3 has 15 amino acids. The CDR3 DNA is TGTGCCAGCAGCTTAATTTCAGGGATGTCCTACGAGCAGTACTTC. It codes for CASSLISGMSYEQYF.

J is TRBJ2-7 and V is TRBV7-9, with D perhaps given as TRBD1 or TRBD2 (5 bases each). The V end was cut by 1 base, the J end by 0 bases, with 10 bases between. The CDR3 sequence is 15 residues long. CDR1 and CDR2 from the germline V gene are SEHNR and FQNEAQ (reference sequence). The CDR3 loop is CASSLGGTSSYEQYF. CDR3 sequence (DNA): TGTGCCAGCAGCTTAGGAGGGACCAGCTCCTACGAGCAGTACTTC.

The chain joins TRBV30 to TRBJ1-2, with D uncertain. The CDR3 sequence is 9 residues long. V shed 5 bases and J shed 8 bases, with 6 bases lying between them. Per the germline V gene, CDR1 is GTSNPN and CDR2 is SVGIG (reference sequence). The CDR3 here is CAWVGGYTF. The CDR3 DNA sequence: TGTGCCTGGGTTGGCGGCTACACCTTC.

In DNA form, the CDR3 reads TGTGCCAGCAGTCTAGCCTGGGAGCAGTTCTTC. Its protein is CASSLAWEQFF. V and J are TRBV2 and TRBJ2-1; D possibly corresponds to TRBD2 (5 bases). Germline CDR1 is SNHLY and CDR2 is FYNNEI. CDR3 size: 11 residues. V was pared by 5 bases and J by 10 bases, with 9 bases between. Together with reference TRBV2 and TRBJ2-1, the CDR3 gives the full variable domain: EPEVTQTPSHQVTQMGQEVILRCVPISNHLYFYWYRQILGQKVEFLVSFYNNEISEKSEIFDDQFSVERPDGSNFTLKIRSTKLEDSAMYFCASSLAWEQFFGPGTRLTVL.

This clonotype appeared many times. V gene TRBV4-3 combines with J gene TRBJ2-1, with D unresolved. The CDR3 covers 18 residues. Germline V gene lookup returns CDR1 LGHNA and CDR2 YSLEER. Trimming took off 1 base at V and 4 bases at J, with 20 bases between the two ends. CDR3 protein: CASSQGAYGGSRYNEQFF. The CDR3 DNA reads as TGCGCCAGCAGCCAAGGGGCGTACGGTGGTAGCCGTTACAATGAGCAGTTCTTC.

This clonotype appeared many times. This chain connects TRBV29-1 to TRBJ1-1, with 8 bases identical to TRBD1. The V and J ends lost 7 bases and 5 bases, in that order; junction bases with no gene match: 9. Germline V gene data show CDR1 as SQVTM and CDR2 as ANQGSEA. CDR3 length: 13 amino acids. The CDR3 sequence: CSGEWTGRTEAFF. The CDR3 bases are TGCAGCGGCGAATGGACAGGGAGGACTGAAGCTTTCTTT.

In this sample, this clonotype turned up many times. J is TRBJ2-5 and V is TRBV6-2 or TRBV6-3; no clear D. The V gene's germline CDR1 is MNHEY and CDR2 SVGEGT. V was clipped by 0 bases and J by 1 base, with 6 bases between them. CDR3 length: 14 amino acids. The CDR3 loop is CASSYSDRQETQYF. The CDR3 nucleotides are TGTGCCAGCAGTTACTCGGACCGCCAAGAGACCCAGTACTTC.

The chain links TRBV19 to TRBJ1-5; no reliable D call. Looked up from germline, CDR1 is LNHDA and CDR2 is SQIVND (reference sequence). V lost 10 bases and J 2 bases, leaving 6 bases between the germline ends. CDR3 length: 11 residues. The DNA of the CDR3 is TGTGCCACCCAGGGCAATCAGCCCCAGCATTTT. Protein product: CATQGNQPQHF.

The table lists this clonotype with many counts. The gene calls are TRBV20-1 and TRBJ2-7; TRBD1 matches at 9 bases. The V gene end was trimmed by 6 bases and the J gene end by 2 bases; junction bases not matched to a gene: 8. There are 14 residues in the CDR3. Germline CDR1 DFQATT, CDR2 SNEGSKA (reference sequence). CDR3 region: CSATGTGKTYEQYV. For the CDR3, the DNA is TGCAGTGCCACCGGGACAGGGAAGACCTACGAGCAGTACGTC.

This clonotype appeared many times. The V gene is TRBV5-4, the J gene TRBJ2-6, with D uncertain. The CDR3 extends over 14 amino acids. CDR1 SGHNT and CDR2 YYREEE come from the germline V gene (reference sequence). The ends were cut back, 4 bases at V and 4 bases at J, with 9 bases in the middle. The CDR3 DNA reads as TGTGCCAGCAGCGCCGGTCCCGGGGCCAACGTCCTGACTTTC. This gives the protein CASSAGPGANVLTF.

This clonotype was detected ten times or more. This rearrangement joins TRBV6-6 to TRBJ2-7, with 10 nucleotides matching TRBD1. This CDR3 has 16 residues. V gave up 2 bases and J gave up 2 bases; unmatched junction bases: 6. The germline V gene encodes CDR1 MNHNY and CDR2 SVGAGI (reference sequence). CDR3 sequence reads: CASSYRQGASTYEQYV. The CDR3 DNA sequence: TGTGCCAGCAGTTACAGACAGGGGGCCTCGACCTACGAGCAGTACGTC.

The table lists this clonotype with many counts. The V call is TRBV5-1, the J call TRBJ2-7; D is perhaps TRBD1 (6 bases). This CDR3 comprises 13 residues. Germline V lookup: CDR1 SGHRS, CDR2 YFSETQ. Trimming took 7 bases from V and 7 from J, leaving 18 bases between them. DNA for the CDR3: TGCGCCAGCGCCTACCAGGGGATGGGGGAGCAGTACTTC. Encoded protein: CASAYQGMGEQYF.

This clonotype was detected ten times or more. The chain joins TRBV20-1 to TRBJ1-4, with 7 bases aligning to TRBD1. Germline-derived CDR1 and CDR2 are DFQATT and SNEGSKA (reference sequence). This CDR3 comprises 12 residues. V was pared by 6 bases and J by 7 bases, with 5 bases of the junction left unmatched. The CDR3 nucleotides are TGCAGTGCCCCCGGGACAGTTGAAAAACTGTTTTTT. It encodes CSAPGTVEKLFF.

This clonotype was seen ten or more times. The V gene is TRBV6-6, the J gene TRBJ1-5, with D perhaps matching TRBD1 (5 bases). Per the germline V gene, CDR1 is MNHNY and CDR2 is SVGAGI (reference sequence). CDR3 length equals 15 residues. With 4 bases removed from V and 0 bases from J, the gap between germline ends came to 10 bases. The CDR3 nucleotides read TGTGCCAGCAGTTCCCCGACAGATAGCAATCAGCCCCAGCATTTT. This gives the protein CASSSPTDSNQPQHF.

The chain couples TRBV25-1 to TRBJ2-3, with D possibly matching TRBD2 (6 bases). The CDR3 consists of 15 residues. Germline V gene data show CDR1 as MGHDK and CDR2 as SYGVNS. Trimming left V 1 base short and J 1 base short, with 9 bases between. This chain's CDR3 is CASSESASGTDTQYF. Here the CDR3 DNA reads TGTGCCAGCAGTGAATCAGCTAGCGGCACAGATACGCAGTATTTT. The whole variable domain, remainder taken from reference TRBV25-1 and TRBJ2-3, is EADIYQTPRYLVIGTGKKITLECSQTMGHDKMYWYQQDPGMELHLIHYSYGVNSTEKGDLSSESTVSRIRTEHFPLTLESARPSHTSQYLCASSESASGTDTQYFGPGTRLTVL.

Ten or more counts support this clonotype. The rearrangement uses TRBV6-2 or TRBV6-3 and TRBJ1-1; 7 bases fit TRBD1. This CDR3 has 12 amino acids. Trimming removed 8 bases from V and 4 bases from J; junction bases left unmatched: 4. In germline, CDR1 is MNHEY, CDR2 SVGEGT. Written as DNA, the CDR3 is TGTGCCAGCCTGGGACAGTTCACTGAAGCTTTCTTT. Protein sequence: CASLGQFTEAFF.

As DNA, the CDR3 is TGTGCCAGCAGTCAACAGGGGGCTGGCGGCAATGAGCAGTTCTTC. Translated, it gives CASSQQGAGGNEQFF. The chain employs TRBV6-5 and TRBJ2-1; 9 nucleotides line up with TRBD1. The CDR3 covers 15 residues. The junction had 8 bases not matched to a gene; V was cut back by 5 bases and J by 6 bases. CDR1 is MNHEY, CDR2 SVGAGI, per germline.